Below, 20 T cell receptor beta chains from the same sample are listed, as sequenced in a study of OX40 agonist ivuxolimab in advanced cancers. The protocol was immunoSEQ multiplex PCR, while the TCRdb copy is restricted to in-frame clones and leaves out a portion. The table has around 41,000 clones, approximately 90% seen once. This sample comprised CD4+ or CD8+ T cells sorted from blood, obtained in a trial of the OX40 agonist ivuxolimab. Receptors originate from an adult with an advanced solid tumor such as melanoma, head and neck, liver or kidney cancer.

This chain joins TRBV5-1 and TRBJ1-4, with D uncertain. Per the germline V gene, CDR1 is SGHRS and CDR2 is YFSETQ. This CDR3 contains 15 residues. Trimming removed 2 bases from V and 0 bases from J, with 8 bases in between. CDR3 amino acids: CASSLNYATNEKLFF. The CDR3, as DNA: TGCGCCAGCAGCTTAAACTACGCAACTAATGAAAAACTGTTTTTT.

J is TRBJ2-7 and V is TRBV25-1, with 8 bases lining up with TRBD2. Germline V gene data show CDR1 as MGHDK and CDR2 as SYGVNS. V gave up 4 bases and J gave up 2 bases; unmatched junction bases: 7. CDR3 size: 15 residues. CDR3 protein: CASSGSGSLTYEQYF. The CDR3 nucleotides read TGTGCCAGCAGTGGGAGCGGGAGTTTAACCTACGAGCAGTACTTC.

This clone was recorded once. The chain has TRBV2 and TRBJ2-5; a possible D gene is TRBD2 (6 bases). Per the germline V gene, CDR1 is SNHLY and CDR2 is FYNNEI. The CDR3 totals 14 residues. Trimming cost V 9 bases and J 7 bases, with 21 bases left between them. The CDR3 DNA follows: TGTGCCAGTCATGCGGGACCGAACTCGGGGACCCAGTACTTC. Amino acid sequence: CASHAGPNSGTQYF.

This clone was detected only once. The chain has TRBV2 and TRBJ1-5; 7 nucleotides match TRBD1. This CDR3 has 15 residues. Looked up from germline, CDR1 is SNHLY and CDR2 is FYNNEI. J gave up 0 bases and V 8 bases, and 7 bases lay outside the gene matches. CDR3 loop: CASQGQAYSNQPQHF. The CDR3 DNA reads as TGTGCCAGCCAAGGACAGGCCTATAGCAATCAGCCCCAGCATTTT.

The rearrangement uses TRBV10-3 and TRBJ1-4, with unresolved D. Germline V gene data show CDR1 as ENHRY and CDR2 as SYGVKD. Deletions cut 7 bases from V and 6 bases from J, with 12 bases between. This CDR3 contains 13 residues. CDR3 in DNA: TGTGCCATCACCAGGTCCCTGGATGAAAAACTGTTTTTT. It is translated as CAITRSLDEKLFF.

This clone was counted once. The gene calls are TRBV5-5 and TRBJ1-1; D unresolved. Germline CDR1 is SGHKS and CDR2 is YYEKEE (reference sequence). V lost 0 bases, J lost 1 base, and 7 bases lay in between. This CDR3 contains 14 residues. The CDR3 protein is CASSLVGPNTEAFF. DNA for the CDR3: TGTGCCAGCAGCTTGGTAGGGCCGAACACTGAAGCTTTCTTT.

The chain is built from TRBV5-1 and TRBJ2-7; D gene uncertain. The germline gives CDR1 SGHRS, CDR2 YFSETQ. V lost 0 bases and J 2 bases, leaving 9 bases between the germline ends. CDR3 length: 14 residues. CDR3 region: CASSLEWTPYEQYF. The CDR3 DNA is TGCGCCAGCAGCTTGGAGTGGACCCCCTACGAGCAGTACTTC.

The chain combines TRBV9 with TRBJ2-1, with D possibly matching TRBD1 (5 bases). The germline gives CDR1 SGDLS, CDR2 YYNGEE. CDR3 length equals 16 residues. V lost 4 bases, J lost 3 bases, and 17 bases lay in between. DNA for the CDR3: TGTGCCAGCAGCCCCCGGATAGGGGTGAACTACAATGAGCAGTTCTTC. Translating it yields CASSPRIGVNYNEQFF.

This chain uses TRBV5-1 with TRBJ1-2; no reliable D call. In germline, CDR1 is SGHRS, CDR2 YFSETQ. The CDR3 spans 11 residues. Trimming stripped 4 bases from V and 1 base from J, with 2 bases between. CDR3 nucleotides: TGCGCCAGCAGCCTTAACTATGGCTACACCTTC. It is translated as CASSLNYGYTF.

The chain combines TRBV30 with TRBJ2-1; possibly TRBD1 or TRBD2 for D (5 bases each). V lost 3 bases and J 2 bases, leaving 14 bases between the germline ends. Germline V CDR1 and CDR2: GTSNPN, SVGIG (reference sequence). This CDR3 comprises 15 residues. CDR3 in amino acids: CAWSDWGSAYNEQFF. CDR3 bases: TGTGCCTGGAGCGATTGGGGGAGCGCCTACAATGAGCAGTTCTTC.

The rearrangement uses TRBV5-1 and TRBJ2-1; D is undetermined. The CDR3 is 12 amino acids. V lost 1 base and J 8 bases, leaving 7 bases between the germline ends. Germline V CDR1 and CDR2: SGHRS, YFSETQ. The CDR3 is CASSLSSDEQFF. In DNA, the CDR3 is TGCGCCAGCAGCTTGAGTTCCGATGAGCAGTTCTTC.

The rearrangement uses TRBV18 and TRBJ2-5, with 9 bases lining up with TRBD1. Germline-derived CDR1 and CDR2 are KGHSH and LQKENI. With 1 base clipped from V and 2 bases from J, the junction kept 2 bases outside the gene matches. The CDR3 contains 15 residues. The DNA of the CDR3 is TGTGCCAGCTCACCACGGGACAGGGAGCAAGAGACCCAGTACTTC. Translation: CASSPRDREQETQYF.

The chain carries TRBV28 and TRBJ2-7; TRBD2 matches 11 bases. Germline assignment: CDR1 MDHEN and CDR2 SYDVKM. The V and J ends lost 1 base and 4 bases, in that order; junction bases with no gene match: 12. This CDR3 has 18 residues. This CDR3 reads CASSLYSPRGLAGYEQYF. In DNA, the CDR3 is TGTGCCAGCAGTTTATATTCCCCCCGAGGACTAGCGGGTTACGAGCAGTACTTC.

V usage is TRBV11-2 and J usage is TRBJ1-4; D uncertain. Germline V gives CDR1 SGHAT, CDR2 FQNNGV. The length of the CDR3 is 13 residues. V lost 2 bases and J lost 6, with 7 bases in between. Written as DNA, the CDR3 is TGTGCCAGCAGCTTATCCTTACATGAAAAACTGTTTTTT. The encoded protein is CASSLSLHEKLFF.

This chain links TRBV5-6 with TRBJ1-6, with TRBD1 matching over 12 bases. The length of the CDR3 is 18 residues. V trimming: 0 bases; J trimming: 5 bases; junction bases outside the gene matches: 6. CDR1 and CDR2 from the germline V gene are SGHDT and YYEEEE. The CDR3 nucleotides are TGTGCCAGCAGCTTGGCCAAGGGACAGGGGGCCGATAATTCACCCCTCCACTTT. Its protein is CASSLAKGQGADNSPLHF.

The V and J genes are TRBV5-4 and TRBJ2-7; 9 nucleotides agree with TRBD1. The CDR3 runs to 15 residues. The J segment lost 2 bases and the V segment lost 4 bases, leaving 7 bases of the junction unmatched. The V gene's germline CDR1 is SGHNT and CDR2 YYREEE (reference sequence). CDR3 region: CASSPRGQGTYEQYF. CDR3 bases: TGTGCCAGCAGCCCCCGGGGACAGGGTACCTACGAGCAGTACTTC.

The rearrangement joins TRBV19 to TRBJ1-5; 9 bases agree with TRBD1. Germline lookup yields CDR1 LNHDA and CDR2 SQIVND (reference sequence). This CDR3 spans 16 amino acids. The V gene end was trimmed by 3 bases and the J gene end by 0 bases; junction bases not matched to a gene: 3. The CDR3 loop reads CASSIGTGNSNQPQHF. CDR3 DNA: TGTGCCAGTAGTATCGGGACAGGGAATAGCAATCAGCCCCAGCATTTT.

For this clone: Sequence at one end of the junction differs from germline and may be a read error. CDR3 sequence reads: CASSEIAYGQYF. CDR3 sequence (DNA): TGCGCCAGCAGTGAAATAGCCTACGGGCAGTACTTC. The chain is built from TRBV10-2 and TRBJ2-7; D gene ambiguous. The CDR3 totals 12 residues. Germline V CDR1 and CDR2: WSHSY, SAAADI.

The V and J genes are TRBV7-9 and TRBJ2-6; possible D gene TRBD1, 5 bases. The CDR3 runs to 14 residues. Germline lookup yields CDR1 SEHNR and CDR2 FQNEAQ (reference sequence). The V gene lost 7 bases and the J gene lost 5 bases, with 12 bases spanning the gap. The CDR3 region is CASTLGQRANVLTF. The CDR3 DNA reads TGTGCCAGCACCCTGGGGCAAAGGGCCAACGTCCTGACTTTC.

This chain uses TRBV6-6 with TRBJ1-5; 12 nucleotides agree with TRBD1. This CDR3 has 15 residues. Losses at the gene ends were 5 bases for V and 4 bases for J; bases not matched to a gene: 3. Germline V gene lookup returns CDR1 MNHNY and CDR2 SVGAGI (reference sequence). The CDR3 region has the DNA TGTGCCAGCAGTAGGGACAGGGGGCGGAATCAGCCCCAGCATTTT. Its translation is CASSRDRGRNQPQHF.